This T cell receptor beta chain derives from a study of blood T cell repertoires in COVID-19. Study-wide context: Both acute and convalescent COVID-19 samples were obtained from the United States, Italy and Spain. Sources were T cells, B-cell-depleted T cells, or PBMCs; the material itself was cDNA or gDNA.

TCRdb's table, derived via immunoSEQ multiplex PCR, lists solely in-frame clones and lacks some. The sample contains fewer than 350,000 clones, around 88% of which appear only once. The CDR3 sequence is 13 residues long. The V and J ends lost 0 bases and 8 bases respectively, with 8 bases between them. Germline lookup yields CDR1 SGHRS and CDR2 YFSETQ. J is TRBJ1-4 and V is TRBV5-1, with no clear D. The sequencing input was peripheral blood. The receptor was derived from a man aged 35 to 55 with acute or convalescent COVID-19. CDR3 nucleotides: TGCGCCAGCAGCTTGGATGGAGAGGAAAAACTGTTTTTT. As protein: CASSLDGEEKLFF. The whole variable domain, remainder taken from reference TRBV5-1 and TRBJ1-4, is KAGVTQTPRYLIKTRGQQVTLSCSPISGHRSVSWYQQTPGQGLQFLFEYFSETQRNKGNFPGRFSGRQFSNSRSEMNVSTLELGDSALYLCASSLDGEEKLFFGSGTQLSVL.